These 8 T cell receptor beta chains originate from one sample sequenced in a study of shared clonotypes between healthy human individuals. Produced via immunoSEQ multiplex PCR; TCRdb's table is partial and in-frame only. The repertoire holds millions of clones, 90% to 95% seen once, with approximately 0.13% in the top ten. Sequenced sample: naive CD4+ T cells sorted from blood. Subset: CD45RA+ positively selected. The receptors originated from a young man in good health.

The chain joins TRBV2 to TRBJ2-3; TRBD1 or TRBD2 may be the D gene (5 bases each). CDR3 size: 12 residues. The V end was cut by 9 bases, the J end by 5 bases, with 12 bases between. The V gene's germline CDR1 is SNHLY and CDR2 FYNNEI. The CDR3: CASNRGVDTQYF. CDR3 DNA sequence: TGTGCCAGTAACCGGGGCGTAGATACGCAGTATTTT.

The chain has TRBV7-9 and TRBJ1-5; 9 bases align to TRBD1. The length of the CDR3 is 15 residues. V was pared by 3 bases and J by 6 bases, with 6 bases of the junction left unmatched. CDR1 is SEHNR and CDR2 is FQNEAQ in the germline V gene (reference sequence). The CDR3 sequence is CASSFATGGFQPQHF. The CDR3 DNA reads TGTGCCAGCAGCTTTGCAACAGGGGGCTTTCAGCCCCAGCATTTT.

This clone was picked up one time. The chain employs TRBV9 and TRBJ2-3; D is ambiguous. V was trimmed by 6 bases and J by 6 bases, leaving 17 bases between them. Per germline, CDR1 SGDLS and CDR2 YYNGEE. The length of the CDR3 is 14 residues. For the CDR3, the DNA is TGTGCCAGCAACGCCCGTCCCGAAGGCGATACGCAGTATTTT. Translation: CASNARPEGDTQYF.

The chain uses TRBV20-1 and TRBJ1-6, with unresolved D. CDR1 and CDR2 from the germline V gene are DFQATT and SNEGSKA (reference sequence). Trimming shortened V by 6 bases and J by 15 bases, and 12 bases separated the two germline ends. There are 10 residues in the CDR3. The CDR3 reads CSADRALLHF. The CDR3 DNA follows: TGCAGTGCGGACCGGGCACTCCTCCACTTT.

In its sample, this clone was seen once. The rearrangement joins TRBV7-3 to TRBJ2-3, with 9 nucleotides matching TRBD1. V lost 5 bases and J lost 5; bases outside the gene matches: 5. This CDR3 region has 14 residues. Looked up from germline, CDR1 is SGHTA and CDR2 is FQGTGA. CDR3 region: CASSPGTGKDTQYF. The CDR3 DNA sequence: TGTGCCAGCAGCCCAGGGACAGGGAAAGATACGCAGTATTTT.

The V gene is TRBV30, the J gene TRBJ2-7; 7 nucleotides align to TRBD1. This CDR3 contains 14 residues. V was pared by 0 bases and J by 2 bases, with 4 bases of the junction left unmatched. CDR1 GTSNPN and CDR2 SVGIG come from the germline V gene (reference sequence). CDR3 residues: CAWSVARGPYEQYF. The CDR3 coding sequence is TGTGCCTGGAGTGTTGCAAGGGGGCCCTACGAGCAGTACTTC.

The gene calls are TRBV5-1 and TRBJ2-1; 9 bases are a match to TRBD1. The length of the CDR3 is 14 residues. Germline CDR1 and CDR2: SGHRS and YFSETQ. V was pared by 3 bases and J by 8 bases, with 6 bases of the junction left unmatched. CDR3 coding DNA: TGCGCCAGCAGCTCCGGGACAGGGATCGATGAGCAGTTCTTC. This encodes CASSSGTGIDEQFF.

The chain's CDR3 is CASRRTEANTEAFF. CDR3 bases: TGTGCCAGCCGTAGGACTGAAGCGAACACTGAAGCTTTCTTT. The V call is TRBV7-2, the J call TRBJ1-1, with D hard to call. This CDR3 is 14 amino acids long. Trimming left V 8 bases short and J 1 base short, with 14 bases between. The germline V gene has CDR1 SGHTA and CDR2 FQGNSA.